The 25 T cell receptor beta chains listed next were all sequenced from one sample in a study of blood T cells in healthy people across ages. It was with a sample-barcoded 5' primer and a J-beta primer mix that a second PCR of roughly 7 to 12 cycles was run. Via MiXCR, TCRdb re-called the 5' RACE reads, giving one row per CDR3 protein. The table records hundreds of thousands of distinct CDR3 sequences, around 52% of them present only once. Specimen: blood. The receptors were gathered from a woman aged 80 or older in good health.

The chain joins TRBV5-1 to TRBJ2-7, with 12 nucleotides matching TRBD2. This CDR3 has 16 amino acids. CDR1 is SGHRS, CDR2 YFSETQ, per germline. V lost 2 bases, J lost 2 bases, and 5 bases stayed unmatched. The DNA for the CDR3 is TGCGCCAGCAGCTTCCTAGCGGGAGGGACTACCTACGAGCAGTACTTC. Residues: CASSFLAGGTTYEQYF. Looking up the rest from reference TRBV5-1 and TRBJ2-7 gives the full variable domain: KAGVTQTPRYLIKTRGQQVTLSCSPISGHRSVSWYQQTPGQGLQFLFEYFSETQRNKGNFPGRFSGRQFSNSRSEMNVSTLELGDSALYLCASSFLAGGTTYEQYFGPGTRLTVT.

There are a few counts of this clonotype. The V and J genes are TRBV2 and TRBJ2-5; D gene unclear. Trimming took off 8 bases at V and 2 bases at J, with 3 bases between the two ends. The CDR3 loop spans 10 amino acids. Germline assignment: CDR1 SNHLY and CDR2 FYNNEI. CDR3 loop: CASHQETQYF. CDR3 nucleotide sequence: TGTGCCAGCCATCAAGAGACCCAGTACTTC.

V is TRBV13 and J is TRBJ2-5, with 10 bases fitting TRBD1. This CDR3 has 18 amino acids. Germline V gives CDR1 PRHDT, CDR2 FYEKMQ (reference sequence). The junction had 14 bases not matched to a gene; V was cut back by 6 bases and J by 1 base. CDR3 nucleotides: TGTGCCAGCAGGTTGGGGGGACAGGGGTACCCCTCCCAAGAGACCCAGTACTTC. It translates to CASRLGGQGYPSQETQYF.

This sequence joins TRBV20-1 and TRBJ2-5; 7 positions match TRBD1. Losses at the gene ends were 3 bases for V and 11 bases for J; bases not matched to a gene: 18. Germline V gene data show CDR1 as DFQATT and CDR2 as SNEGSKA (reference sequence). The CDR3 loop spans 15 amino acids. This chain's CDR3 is CSARKPGGPYNEQYF. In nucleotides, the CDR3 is TGCAGTGCTAGGAAACCAGGGGGACCCTACAATGAGCAGTACTTC.

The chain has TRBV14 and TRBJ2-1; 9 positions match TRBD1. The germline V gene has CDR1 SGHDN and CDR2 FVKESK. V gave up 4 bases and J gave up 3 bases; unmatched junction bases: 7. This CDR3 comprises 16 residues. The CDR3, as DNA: TGTGCCAGCAGCCGCGCCACAGGGGGCGGCTACAATGAGCAGTTCTTC. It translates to CASSRATGGGYNEQFF.

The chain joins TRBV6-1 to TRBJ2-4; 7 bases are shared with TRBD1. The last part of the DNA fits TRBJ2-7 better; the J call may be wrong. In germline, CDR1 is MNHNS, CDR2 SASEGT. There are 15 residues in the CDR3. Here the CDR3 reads CASTPQTGSDYEQYF. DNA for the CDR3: TGTGCCAGCACACCCCAGACAGGGTCTGACTACGAGCAGTACTTC.

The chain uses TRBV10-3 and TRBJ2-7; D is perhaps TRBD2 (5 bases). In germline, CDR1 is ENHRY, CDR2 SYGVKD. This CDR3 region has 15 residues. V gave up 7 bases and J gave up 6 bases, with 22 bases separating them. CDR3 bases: TGTGCCATCACCCACCCCTCACCTTGGACTCGCGAGCAGTACTTC. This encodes CAITHPSPWTREQYF.

CDR3 loop: CSARDLGGKGEKLFF. CDR3 in DNA: TGCAGTGCTAGAGATCTGGGGGGTAAGGGTGAAAAACTGTTTTTT. The rearrangement joins TRBV20-1 to TRBJ1-4, with a possible D match to TRBD1 (5 bases). Trimming shortened V by 0 bases and J by 7 bases, and 15 bases separated the two germline ends. CDR3 length: 15 amino acids. The germline gives CDR1 DFQATT, CDR2 SNEGSKA (reference sequence).

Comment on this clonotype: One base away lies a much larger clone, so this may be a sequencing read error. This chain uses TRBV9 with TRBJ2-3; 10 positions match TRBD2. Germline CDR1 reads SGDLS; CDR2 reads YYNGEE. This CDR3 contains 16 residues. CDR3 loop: CARSDGLAASTDTQYF. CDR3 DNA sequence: TGTGCCCGCAGCGATGGACTAGCGGCTAGCACAGATACGCAGTATTTT.

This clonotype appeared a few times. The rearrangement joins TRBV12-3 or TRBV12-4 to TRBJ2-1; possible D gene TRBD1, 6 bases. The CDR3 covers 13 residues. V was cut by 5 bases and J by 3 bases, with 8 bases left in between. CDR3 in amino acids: CASSGQIYNEQFF. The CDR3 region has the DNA TGTGCCAGCAGTGGACAGATCTACAATGAGCAGTTCTTC.

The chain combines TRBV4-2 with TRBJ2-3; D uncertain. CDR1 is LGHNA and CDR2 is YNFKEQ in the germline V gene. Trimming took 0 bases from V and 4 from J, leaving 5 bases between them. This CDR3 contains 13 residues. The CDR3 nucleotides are TGTGCCAGCAGCCAAGAAAGGCCAGATACGCAGTATTTT. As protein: CASSQERPDTQYF.

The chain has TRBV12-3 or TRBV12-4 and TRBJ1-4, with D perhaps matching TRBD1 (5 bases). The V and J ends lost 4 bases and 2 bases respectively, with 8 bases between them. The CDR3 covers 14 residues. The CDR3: CASSSGLTNEKLFF. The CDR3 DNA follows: TGTGCCAGCAGTTCAGGGCTGACTAATGAAAAACTGTTTTTT.

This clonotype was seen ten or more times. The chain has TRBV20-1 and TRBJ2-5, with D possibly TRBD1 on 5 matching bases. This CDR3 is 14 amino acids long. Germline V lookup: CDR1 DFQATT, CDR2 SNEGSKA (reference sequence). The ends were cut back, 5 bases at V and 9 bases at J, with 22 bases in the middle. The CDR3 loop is CSAPLDGSLGAQYF. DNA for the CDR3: TGCAGTGCTCCCTTAGATGGCTCCCTAGGGGCCCAGTACTTC.

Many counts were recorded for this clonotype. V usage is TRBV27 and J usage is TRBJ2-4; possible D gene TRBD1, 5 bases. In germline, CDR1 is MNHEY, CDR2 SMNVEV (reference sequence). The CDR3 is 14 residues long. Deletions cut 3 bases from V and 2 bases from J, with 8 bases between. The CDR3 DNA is TGTGCCAGCAGTTTTAGGGGTTCCAAAAACATTCAGTACTTC. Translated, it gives CASSFRGSKNIQYF.

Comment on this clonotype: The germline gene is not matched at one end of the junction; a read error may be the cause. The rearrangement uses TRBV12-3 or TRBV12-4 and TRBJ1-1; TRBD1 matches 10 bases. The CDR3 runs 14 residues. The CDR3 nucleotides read TGTGCCAGCAGCTTGACAGGGGGCTTGACTGGAGCTTTCTTT. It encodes CASSLTGGLTGAFF.

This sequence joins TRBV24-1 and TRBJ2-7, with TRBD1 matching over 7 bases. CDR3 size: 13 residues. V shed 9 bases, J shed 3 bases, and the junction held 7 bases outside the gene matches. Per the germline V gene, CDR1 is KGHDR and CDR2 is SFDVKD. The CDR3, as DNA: TGTGCCACCTCGTCAAGGGACAGCTACGAGCAGTACTTC. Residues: CATSSRDSYEQYF.

The CDR3 reads CSAREPTSGGHEQFF. In DNA, the CDR3 is TGCAGTGCTAGAGAACCGACTAGCGGGGGCCATGAGCAGTTCTTC. This chain joins TRBV20-1 and TRBJ2-1, with 12 positions matching TRBD2. Germline CDR1 and CDR2: DFQATT and SNEGSKA (reference sequence). The V segment lost 0 bases and the J segment 8 bases; nucleotides outside the gene matches: 5. CDR3 length: 15 residues.

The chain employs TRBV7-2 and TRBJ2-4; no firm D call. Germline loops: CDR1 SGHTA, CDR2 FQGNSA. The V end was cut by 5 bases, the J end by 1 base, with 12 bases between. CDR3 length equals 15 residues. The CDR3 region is CASSPTVGAKNIQYF. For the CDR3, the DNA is TGTGCCAGCAGCCCGACCGTTGGGGCCAAAAACATTCAGTACTTC. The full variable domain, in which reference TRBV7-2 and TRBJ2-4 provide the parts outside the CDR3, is GAGVSQSPSNKVTEKGKDVELRCDPISGHTALYWYRQSLGQGLEFLIYFQGNSAPDKSGLPSDRFSAERTGGSVSTLTIQRTQQEDSAVYLCASSPTVGAKNIQYFGAGTRLSVL.

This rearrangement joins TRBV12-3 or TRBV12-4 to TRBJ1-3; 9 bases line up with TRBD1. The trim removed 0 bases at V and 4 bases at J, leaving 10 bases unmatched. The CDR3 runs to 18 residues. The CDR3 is CASSLARFNRGQGNTIYF. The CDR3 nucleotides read TGTGCCAGCAGTTTAGCGCGTTTTAACAGGGGGCAAGGAAACACCATATATTTT.

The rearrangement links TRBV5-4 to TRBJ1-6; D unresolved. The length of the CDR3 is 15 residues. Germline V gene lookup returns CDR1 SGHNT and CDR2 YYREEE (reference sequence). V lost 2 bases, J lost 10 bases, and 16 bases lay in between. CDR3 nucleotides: TGTGCCAGCAGCTTTGGGGAACTGCTGGGGTCACCCCTCCACTTT. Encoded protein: CASSFGELLGSPLHF.

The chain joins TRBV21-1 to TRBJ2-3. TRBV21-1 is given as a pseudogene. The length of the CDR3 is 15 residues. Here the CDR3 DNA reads TGTGCCAGCAGCAAAGAACAGTGCGACACAGATACGCAGTATTTT. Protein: CASSKEQCDTDTQYF.

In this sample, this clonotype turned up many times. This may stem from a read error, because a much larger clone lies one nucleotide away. The CDR3 sequence: CASSVRAGVGEQYF. CDR3 nucleotides: TGCGCCAGCAGTGTTCGAGCGGGAGTCGGCGAGCAGTACTTC. The V gene is TRBV5-1, the J gene TRBJ2-7, with 8 bases that match TRBD2. CDR3 length equals 14 residues. V lost 5 bases, J lost 6 bases, and 10 bases stayed unmatched. The V gene's germline CDR1 is SGHRS and CDR2 YFSETQ.

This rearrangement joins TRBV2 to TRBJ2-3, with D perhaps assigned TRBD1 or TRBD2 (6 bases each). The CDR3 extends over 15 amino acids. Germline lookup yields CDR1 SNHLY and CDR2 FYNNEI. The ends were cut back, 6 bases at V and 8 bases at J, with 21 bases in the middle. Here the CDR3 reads CASRIGGDNPGTQYF. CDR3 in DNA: TGTGCCAGCAGGATAGGCGGGGACAACCCAGGTACGCAGTATTTT. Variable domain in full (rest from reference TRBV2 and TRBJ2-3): EPEVTQTPSHQVTQMGQEVILRCVPISNHLYFYWYRQILGQKVEFLVSFYNNEISEKSEIFDDQFSVERPDGSNFTLKIRSTKLEDSAMYFCASRIGGDNPGTQYFGPGTRLTVL.

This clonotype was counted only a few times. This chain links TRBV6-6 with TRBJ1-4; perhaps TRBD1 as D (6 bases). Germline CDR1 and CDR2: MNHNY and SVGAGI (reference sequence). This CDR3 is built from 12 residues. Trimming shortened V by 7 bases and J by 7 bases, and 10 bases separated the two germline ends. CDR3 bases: TGTGCCAGCAAGGGGGGGGTTGAAAAACTGTTTTTT. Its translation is CASKGGVEKLFF.

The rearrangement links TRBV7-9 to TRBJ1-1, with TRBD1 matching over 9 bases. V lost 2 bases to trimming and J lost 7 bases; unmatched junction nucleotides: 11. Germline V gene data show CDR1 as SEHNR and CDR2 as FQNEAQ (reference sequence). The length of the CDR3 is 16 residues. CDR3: CASSLRMTGGNVEAFF. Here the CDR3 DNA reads TGTGCCAGCAGCTTAAGGATGACAGGGGGGAACGTTGAAGCTTTCTTT.